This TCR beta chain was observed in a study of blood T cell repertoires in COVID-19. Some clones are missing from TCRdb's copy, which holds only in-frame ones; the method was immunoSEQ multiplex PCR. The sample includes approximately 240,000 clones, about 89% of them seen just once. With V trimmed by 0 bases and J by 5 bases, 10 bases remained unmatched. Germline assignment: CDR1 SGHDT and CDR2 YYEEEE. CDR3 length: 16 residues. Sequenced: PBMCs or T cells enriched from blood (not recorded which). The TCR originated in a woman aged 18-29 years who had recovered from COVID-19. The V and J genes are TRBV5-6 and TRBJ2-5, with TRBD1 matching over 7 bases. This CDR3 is CASSLGADRVWETQYF. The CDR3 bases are TGTGCCAGCAGCTTGGGGGCTGACAGGGTATGGGAGACCCAGTACTTC.